This TCR beta chain was retrieved from a study of shared clonotypes between healthy human individuals. CD8 cells regarded as naive lacked CD45RO, were positively chosen for CCR7, and omitted terminally differentiated effector memory CD45RA+ cells. The CDR3 totals 15 residues. The junction had 7 bases not matched to a gene; V was cut back by 4 bases and J by 10 bases. CDR1 PRHDT and CDR2 FYEKMQ come from the germline V gene (reference sequence). Here immunoSEQ multiplex PCR was the method, and the copy in TCRdb shows in-frame clones only, minus some. The sample carries around 1.9 million clones, 93% recorded once.

V usage is TRBV13 and J usage is TRBJ2-1; 13 nucleotides agree with TRBD2. Sequenced material: naive CD8+ T cells from PBMCs. The sequence came from a man younger than 35 in good health. Some clones in this sample may be carry-over from other donors' samples. DNA of the CDR3: TGTGCCAGCAGCTCTGGACTAGCGGGAGTGAGGGAGCAGTTCTTC. This sequence encodes CASSSGLAGVREQFF. Filled out from reference TRBV13 and TRBJ2-1, the complete variable domain reads AAGVIQSPRHLIKEKRETATLKCYPIPRHDTVYWYQQGPGQDPQFLISFYEKMQSDKGSIPDRFSAQQFSDYHSELNMSSLELGDSALYFCASSSGLAGVREQFFGPGTRLTVL.